Each of the 2 T cell receptor beta chains below was sequenced from the same sample in a study of cytomegalovirus exposure and HLA in healthy donors. Primers for the PCR totalled 60 Vbeta and 13 Jbeta. Produced via immunoSEQ multiplex PCR; TCRdb's table is partial and in-frame only. Of about 140,000 clones listed, over 60% are singletons. Sequenced input: PBMCs. The origin of the receptors is a man in his forties or fifties in good health and CMV-seronegative.

The chain is built from TRBV15 and TRBJ1-2, with D hard to call. The CDR3 has 14 amino acids. The V end lost 4 bases, the J end lost 1 base, and 10 bases lay between the germline ends. Germline CDR1 and CDR2: LNHNV and YYDKDF (reference sequence). This chain's CDR3 is CATSTLSRNYGYTF. The CDR3 DNA reads as TGTGCCACCAGCACCCTTAGCCGTAACTATGGCTACACCTTC.

With respect to this clone: The junction does not match germline at one end; this may be a read error. V gene TRBV7-6 combines with J gene TRBJ1-5; D gene unclear. CDR3 length: 18 amino acids. Germline CDR1 and CDR2: SGHVS and FNYEAQ. The CDR3 loop reads CASSLRLADAQINQPQNF. The DNA of the CDR3 is TGTGCCAGCAGCTTAAGGCTTGCGGATGCCCAAATCAATCAGCCCCAGAATTTT. Complete variable domain (other parts from reference TRBV7-6 and TRBJ1-5): GAGVSQSPRYKVTKRGQDVALRCDPISGHVSLYWYRQALGQGPEFLTYFNYEAQQDKSGLPNDRFSAERPEGSISTLTIQRTEQRDSAMYRCASSLRLADAQINQPQNFGDGTRLSIL.